The T cell receptor beta chain under discussion was sequenced for a study of vaccination and CD4 T cells after COVID-19. Turning to the study itself: The post-vaccine samples came a median approximately 70 days after dose two (range 14 to 241).

Trimming took 0 bases from V and 3 from J, leaving 17 bases between them. CDR3 length: 17 residues. In germline, CDR1 is LNHDA, CDR2 SQIVND (reference sequence). Study-level points and caveats: The study sampled relatively few convalescent patients and omitted early post-infection timepoints. A median approximately 86% of convalescent patients' SARS-CoV-2-reactive clones emerged only after vaccination.

Indicated treatment: approximately nine-day PBMC culture with coronavirus spike peptide pools or control peptides (ViraFEST assay). The Oncomine TCR Beta short-read assay was applied to DNA of cultured CD4+ T cells. The source of extracted genomic DNA was cultured CD4+ T cells. TCRdb fed the PCR reads into MiXCR, producing one record per CDR3 protein. The sample has around 4,000 distinct CDR3 sequences; roughly 20% are singletons. Notes on this clonotype: As yet, its antigen is unknown.

This chain connects TRBV19 to TRBJ1-1; D is unclear. This TCR was sampled from a human donor who had recovered from COVID-19. The material sequenced was CD4+ T cells from blood, cultured in vitro, taken after SARS-CoV-2 vaccination. The CDR3 is CASSIDLREAGDTEAFF. CDR3 sequence (DNA): TGTGCCAGTAGTATAGATTTAAGGGAGGCGGGCGACACTGAAGCTTTCTTT.